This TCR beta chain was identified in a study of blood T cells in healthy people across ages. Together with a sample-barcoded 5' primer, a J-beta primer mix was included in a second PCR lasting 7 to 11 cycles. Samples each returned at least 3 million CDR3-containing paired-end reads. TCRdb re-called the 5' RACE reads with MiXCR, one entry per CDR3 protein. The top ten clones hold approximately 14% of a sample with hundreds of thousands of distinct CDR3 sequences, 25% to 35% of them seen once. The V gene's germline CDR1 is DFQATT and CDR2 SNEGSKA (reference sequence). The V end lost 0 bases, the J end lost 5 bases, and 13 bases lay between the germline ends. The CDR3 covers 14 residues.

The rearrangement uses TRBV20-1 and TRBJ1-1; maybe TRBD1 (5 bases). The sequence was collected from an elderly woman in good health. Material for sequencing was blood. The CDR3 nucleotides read TGCAGTGCTAGAGAGGCTGGGGCAGGGACTGAAGCTTTCTTT. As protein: CSAREAGAGTEAFF.